This section outlines one T cell receptor beta chain sequence together with its context. Its target is not known. Autoimmune disease history or systemic immunosuppression led to patients being barred. This sample was included in a study of OX40 agonist ivuxolimab in advanced cancers. Study-wide results and caveats: Expanded peripheral T cell antigen specificity was not determined. There were, on average, more expanded clones in CD8+ T cells than in CD4+.

Trimming pared 0 bases from V and 1 base from J, leaving 7 bases between. The CDR3 loop spans 14 amino acids. Germline CDR1 reads SGHTA; CDR2 reads FQGNSA. Assay used: immunoSEQ multiplex PCR; TCRdb lists only in-frame clones, some missing. Here the sample spans about 35,000 clones, approximately 78% being singletons. This rearrangement joins TRBV7-2 to TRBJ2-7; the D gene is possibly TRBD2 (5 bases). The TCR comes from an adult with an advanced solid tumor such as melanoma, head and neck, liver or kidney cancer. The sequencing here drew on CD4+ or CD8+ T cells sorted from blood, taken in a trial of the OX40 agonist ivuxolimab. CDR3 region: CASSLAERSYEQYF. In DNA, the CDR3 is TGTGCCAGCAGCTTAGCGGAGCGGTCCTACGAGCAGTACTTC.